This T cell receptor beta chain stems from a study of cytomegalovirus exposure and HLA in healthy donors. Study in general: HLA-typed donors contributed some 83 million unique TCRs, which were held in an early data release. Study-wide points: Researchers counted around 180 TCR beta chains as cytomegalovirus-associated. It is likely that the observed cluster of highly shared sequence variants was a sequencing artifact.

PCR primers comprised 60 Vbeta and 13 Jbeta primers. The data were produced by immunoSEQ multiplex PCR, yet TCRdb's version contains in-frame clones alone and is incomplete. The table includes 120,000 to 150,000 clones, 73% detected once. The CDR3 totals 17 residues. The V gene lost 2 bases and the J gene lost 0 bases, with 15 bases spanning the gap. Germline V gene data show CDR1 as SGHKS and CDR2 as YYEKEE (reference sequence). As regards this clone: Its antigen is still unknown.

V usage is TRBV5-5 and J usage is TRBJ2-1; D unresolved. The sequence was collected from a woman aged 18-29 years in good health and CMV-seronegative. The sample was PBMCs. The CDR3: CASSLHSTRRSYNEQFF. The CDR3 region has the DNA TGTGCCAGCAGCTTACACTCGACTCGACGCTCCTACAATGAGCAGTTCTTC.